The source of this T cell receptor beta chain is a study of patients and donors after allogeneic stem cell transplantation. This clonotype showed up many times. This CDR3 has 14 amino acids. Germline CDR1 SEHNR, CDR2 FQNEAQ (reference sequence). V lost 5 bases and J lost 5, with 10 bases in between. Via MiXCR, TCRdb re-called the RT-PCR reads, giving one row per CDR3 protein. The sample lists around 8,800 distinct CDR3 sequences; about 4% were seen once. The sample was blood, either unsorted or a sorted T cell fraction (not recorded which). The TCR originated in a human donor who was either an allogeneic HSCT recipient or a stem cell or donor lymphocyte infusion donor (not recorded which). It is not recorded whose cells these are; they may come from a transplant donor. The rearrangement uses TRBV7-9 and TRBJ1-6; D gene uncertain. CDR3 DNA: TGTGCCAGCAGCCCCGACACGAATAATTCACCCCTCCACTTT. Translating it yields CASSPDTNNSPLHF.